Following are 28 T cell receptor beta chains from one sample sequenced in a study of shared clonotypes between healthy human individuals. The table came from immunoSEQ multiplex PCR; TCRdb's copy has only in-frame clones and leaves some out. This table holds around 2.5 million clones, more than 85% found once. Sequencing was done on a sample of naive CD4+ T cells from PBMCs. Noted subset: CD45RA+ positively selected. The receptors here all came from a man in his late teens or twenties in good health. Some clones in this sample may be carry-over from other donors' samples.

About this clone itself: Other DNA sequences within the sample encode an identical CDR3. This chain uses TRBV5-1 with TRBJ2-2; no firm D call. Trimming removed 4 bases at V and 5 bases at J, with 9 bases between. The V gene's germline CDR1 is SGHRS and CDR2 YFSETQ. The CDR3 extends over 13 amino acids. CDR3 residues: CASSPRETGELFF. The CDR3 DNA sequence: TGCGCCAGCAGCCCCCGAGAAACCGGGGAGCTGTTTTTT.

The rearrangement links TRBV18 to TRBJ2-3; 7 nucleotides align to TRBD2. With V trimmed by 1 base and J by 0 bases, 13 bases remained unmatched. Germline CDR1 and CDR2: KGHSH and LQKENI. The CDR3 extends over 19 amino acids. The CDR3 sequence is CASSPLAYQSGASTDTQYF. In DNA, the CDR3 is TGTGCCAGCTCACCACTAGCGTATCAAAGCGGGGCTAGCACAGATACGCAGTATTTT.

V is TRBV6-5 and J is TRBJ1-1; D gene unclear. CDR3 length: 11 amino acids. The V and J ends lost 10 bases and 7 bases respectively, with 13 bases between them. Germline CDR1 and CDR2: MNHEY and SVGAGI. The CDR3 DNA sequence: TGTGCCACCCAGAGAACAGATGAAGCTTTCTTT. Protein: CATQRTDEAFF.

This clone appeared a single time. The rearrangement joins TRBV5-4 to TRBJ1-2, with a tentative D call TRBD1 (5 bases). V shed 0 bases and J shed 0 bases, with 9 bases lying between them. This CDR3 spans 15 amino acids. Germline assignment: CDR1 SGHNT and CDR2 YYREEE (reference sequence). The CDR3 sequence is CASSLATGANYGYTF. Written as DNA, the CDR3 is TGTGCCAGCAGCTTGGCGACGGGGGCTAACTATGGCTACACCTTC.

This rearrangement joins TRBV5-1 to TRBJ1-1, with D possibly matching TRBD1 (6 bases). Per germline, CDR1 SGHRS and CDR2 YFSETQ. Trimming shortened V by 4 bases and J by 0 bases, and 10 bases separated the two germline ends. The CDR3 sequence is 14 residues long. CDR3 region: CASSVDSLNTEAFF. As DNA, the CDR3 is TGCGCCAGCAGCGTGGACAGCCTGAACACTGAAGCTTTCTTT. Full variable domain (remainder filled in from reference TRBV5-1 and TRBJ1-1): KAGVTQTPRYLIKTRGQQVTLSCSPISGHRSVSWYQQTPGQGLQFLFEYFSETQRNKGNFPGRFSGRQFSNSRSEMNVSTLELGDSALYLCASSVDSLNTEAFFGQGTRLTVV.

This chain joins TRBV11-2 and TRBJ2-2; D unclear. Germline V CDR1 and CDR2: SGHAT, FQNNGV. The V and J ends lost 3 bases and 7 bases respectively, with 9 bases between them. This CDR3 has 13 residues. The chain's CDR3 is CASSFWGDGELFF. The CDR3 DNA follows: TGTGCCAGCAGCTTCTGGGGTGACGGGGAGCTGTTTTTT.

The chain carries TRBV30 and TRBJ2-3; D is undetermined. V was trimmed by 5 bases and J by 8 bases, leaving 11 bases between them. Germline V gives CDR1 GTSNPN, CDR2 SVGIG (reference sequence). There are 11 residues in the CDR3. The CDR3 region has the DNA TGTGCCTGGGGGGTCCGAGGTACGCAGTATTTT. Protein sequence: CAWGVRGTQYF.

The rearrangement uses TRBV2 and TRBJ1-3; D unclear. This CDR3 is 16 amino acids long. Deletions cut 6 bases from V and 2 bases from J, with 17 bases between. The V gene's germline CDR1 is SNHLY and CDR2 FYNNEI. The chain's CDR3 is CASSEQPAATGNTIYF. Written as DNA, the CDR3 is TGTGCCAGCAGCGAACAACCCGCAGCTACTGGAAACACCATATATTTT.

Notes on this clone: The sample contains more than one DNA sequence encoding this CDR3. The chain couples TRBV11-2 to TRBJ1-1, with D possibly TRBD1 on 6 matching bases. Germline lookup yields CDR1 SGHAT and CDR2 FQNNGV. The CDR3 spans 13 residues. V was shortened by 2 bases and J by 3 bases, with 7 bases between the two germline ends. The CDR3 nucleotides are TGTGCCAGCAGCTTAAGGGGGGACACTGAAGCTTTCTTT. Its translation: CASSLRGDTEAFF.

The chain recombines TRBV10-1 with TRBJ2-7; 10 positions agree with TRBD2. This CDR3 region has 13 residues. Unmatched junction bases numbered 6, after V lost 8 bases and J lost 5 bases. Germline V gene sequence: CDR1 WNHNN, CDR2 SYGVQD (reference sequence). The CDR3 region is CASPSGRINEQYF. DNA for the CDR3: TGCGCCAGCCCTAGCGGGAGAATCAACGAGCAGTACTTC.

CDR3 loop: CASSIGEQETQYF. The DNA of the CDR3 is TGCGCCAGCAGCATCGGGGAACAAGAGACCCAGTACTTC. This chain connects TRBV5-1 to TRBJ2-5; possible D gene TRBD2, 5 bases. Germline V lookup: CDR1 SGHRS, CDR2 YFSETQ. With 4 bases removed from V and 2 bases from J, the gap between germline ends came to 9 bases. The CDR3 is 13 amino acids. Full variable domain (rest looked up from reference TRBV5-1 and TRBJ2-5): KAGVTQTPRYLIKTRGQQVTLSCSPISGHRSVSWYQQTPGQGLQFLFEYFSETQRNKGNFPGRFSGRQFSNSRSEMNVSTLELGDSALYLCASSIGEQETQYFGPGTRLLVL.

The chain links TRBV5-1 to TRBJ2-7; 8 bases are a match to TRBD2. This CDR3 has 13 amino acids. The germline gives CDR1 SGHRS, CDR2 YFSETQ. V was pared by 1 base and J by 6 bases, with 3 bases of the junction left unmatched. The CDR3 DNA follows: TGCGCCAGCAGCTTGTTGCGGGAGGCCGAGCAGTACTTC. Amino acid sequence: CASSLLREAEQYF.

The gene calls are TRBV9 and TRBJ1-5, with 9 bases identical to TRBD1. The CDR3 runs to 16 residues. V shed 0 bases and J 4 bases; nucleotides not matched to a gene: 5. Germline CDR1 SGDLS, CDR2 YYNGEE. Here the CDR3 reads CASSVDGTGPNQPQHF. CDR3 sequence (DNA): TGTGCCAGCAGCGTAGACGGGACAGGGCCGAATCAGCCCCAGCATTTT.

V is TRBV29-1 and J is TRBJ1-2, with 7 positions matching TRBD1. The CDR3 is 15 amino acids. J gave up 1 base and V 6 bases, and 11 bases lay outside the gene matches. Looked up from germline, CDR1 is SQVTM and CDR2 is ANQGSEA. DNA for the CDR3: TGCAGCGTGCGACGACAGGGCCCTGATAACTATGGCTACACCTTC. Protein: CSVRRQGPDNYGYTF.

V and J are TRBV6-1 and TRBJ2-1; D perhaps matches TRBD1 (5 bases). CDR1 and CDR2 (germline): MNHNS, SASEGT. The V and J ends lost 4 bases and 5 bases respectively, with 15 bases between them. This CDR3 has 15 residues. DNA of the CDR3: TGTGCCAGCAGTGTTTGGGGCGTAGGGAACAATGAGCAGTTCTTC. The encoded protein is CASSVWGVGNNEQFF.

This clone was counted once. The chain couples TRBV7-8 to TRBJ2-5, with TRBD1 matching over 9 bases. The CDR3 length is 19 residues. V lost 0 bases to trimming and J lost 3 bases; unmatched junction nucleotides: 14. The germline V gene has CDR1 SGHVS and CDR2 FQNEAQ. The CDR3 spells CASSLAWGQGQAGKETQYF. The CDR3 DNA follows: TGTGCCAGCAGCTTAGCATGGGGACAGGGCCAGGCAGGCAAAGAGACCCAGTACTTC.

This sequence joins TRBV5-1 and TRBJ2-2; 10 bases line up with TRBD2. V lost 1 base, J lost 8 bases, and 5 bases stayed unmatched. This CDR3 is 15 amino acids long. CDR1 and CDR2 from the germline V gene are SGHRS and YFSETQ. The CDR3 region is CASSLSGLATGELFF. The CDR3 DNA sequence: TGCGCCAGCAGCTTGTCGGGACTAGCGACAGGGGAGCTGTTTTTT.

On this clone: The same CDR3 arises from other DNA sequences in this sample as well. CDR3: CASSLAGSGANVLTF. The CDR3 nucleotides read TGTGCCAGCAGCTTAGCTGGCTCTGGGGCCAACGTCCTGACTTTC. The rearrangement links TRBV7-9 to TRBJ2-6; D not certain. Germline CDR1 reads SEHNR; CDR2 reads FQNEAQ (reference sequence). There are 15 residues in the CDR3. V was cut by 0 bases and J by 0 bases, with 3 bases left in between.

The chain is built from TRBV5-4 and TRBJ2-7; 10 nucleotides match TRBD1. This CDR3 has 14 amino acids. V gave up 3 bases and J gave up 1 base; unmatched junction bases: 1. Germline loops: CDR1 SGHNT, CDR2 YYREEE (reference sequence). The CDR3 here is CASSWDRGSYEQYF. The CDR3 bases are TGTGCCAGCAGCTGGGACAGGGGATCCTACGAGCAGTACTTC. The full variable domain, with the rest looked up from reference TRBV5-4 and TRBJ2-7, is ETGVTQSPTHLIKTRGQQVTLRCSSQSGHNTVSWYQQALGQGPQFIFQYYREEENGRGNFPPRFSGLQFPNYSSELNVNALELDDSALYLCASSWDRGSYEQYFGPGTRLTVT.

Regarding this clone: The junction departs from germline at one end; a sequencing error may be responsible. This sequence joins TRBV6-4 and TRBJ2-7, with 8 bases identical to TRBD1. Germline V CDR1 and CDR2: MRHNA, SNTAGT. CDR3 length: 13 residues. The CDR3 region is CASSALLIGTGDF. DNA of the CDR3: TGTGCCAGCAGTGCCCTCCTAATCGGGACAGGAGACTTC.

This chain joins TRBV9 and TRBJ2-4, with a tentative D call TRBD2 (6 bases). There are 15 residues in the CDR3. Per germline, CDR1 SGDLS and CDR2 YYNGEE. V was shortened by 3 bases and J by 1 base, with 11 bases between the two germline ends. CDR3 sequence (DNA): TGTGCCAGCAGCGCCGGGGGTGCGGCCAAAAACATTCAGTACTTC. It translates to CASSAGGAAKNIQYF.

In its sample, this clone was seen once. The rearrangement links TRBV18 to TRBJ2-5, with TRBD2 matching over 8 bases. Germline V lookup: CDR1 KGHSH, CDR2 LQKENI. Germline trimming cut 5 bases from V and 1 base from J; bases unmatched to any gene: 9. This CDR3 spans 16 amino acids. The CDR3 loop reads CASSGASGSLQETQYF. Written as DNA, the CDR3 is TGTGCCAGCTCAGGGGCTAGCGGGTCCCTCCAAGAGACCCAGTACTTC. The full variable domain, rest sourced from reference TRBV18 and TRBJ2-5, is NAGVMQNPRHLVRRRGQEARLRCSPMKGHSHVYWYRQLPEEGLKFMVYLQKENIIDESGMPKERFSAEFPKEGPSILRIQQVVRGDSAAYFCASSGASGSLQETQYFGPGTRLLVL.

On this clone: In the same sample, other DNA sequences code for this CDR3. The CDR3 loop is CASSPPDSGNTIYF. The CDR3 bases are TGCGCCAGCAGCCCTCCAGACTCTGGAAACACCATATATTTT. This chain uses TRBV5-1 with TRBJ1-3, with D unresolved. The V and J ends lost 4 bases and 0 bases respectively, with 8 bases between them. The CDR3 spans 14 residues. The germline V gene encodes CDR1 SGHRS and CDR2 YFSETQ.

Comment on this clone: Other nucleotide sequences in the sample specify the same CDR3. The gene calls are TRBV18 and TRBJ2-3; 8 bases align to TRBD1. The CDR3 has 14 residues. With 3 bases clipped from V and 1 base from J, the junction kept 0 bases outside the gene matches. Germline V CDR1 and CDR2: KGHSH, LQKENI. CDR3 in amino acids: CASSPTGGTDTQYF. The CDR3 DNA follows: TGTGCCAGCTCACCGACAGGGGGCACAGATACGCAGTATTTT.

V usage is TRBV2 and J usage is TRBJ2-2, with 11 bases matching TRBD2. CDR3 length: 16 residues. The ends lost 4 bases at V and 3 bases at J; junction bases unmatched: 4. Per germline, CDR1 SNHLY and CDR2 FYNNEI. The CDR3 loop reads CASSGLAGGDTGELFF. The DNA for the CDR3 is TGTGCCAGCAGTGGGCTAGCGGGAGGTGACACCGGGGAGCTGTTTTTT.

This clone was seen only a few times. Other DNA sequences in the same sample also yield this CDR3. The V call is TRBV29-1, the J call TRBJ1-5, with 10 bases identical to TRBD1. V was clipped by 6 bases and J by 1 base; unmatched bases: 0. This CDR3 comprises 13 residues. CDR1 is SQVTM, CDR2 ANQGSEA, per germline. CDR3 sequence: CSVGQGSNQPQHF. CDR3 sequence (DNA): TGCAGCGTGGGACAGGGGAGCAATCAGCCCCAGCATTTT.

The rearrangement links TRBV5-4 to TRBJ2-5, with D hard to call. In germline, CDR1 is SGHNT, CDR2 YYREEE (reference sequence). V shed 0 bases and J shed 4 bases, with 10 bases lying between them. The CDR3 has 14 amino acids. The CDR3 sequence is CASSLAAVGETQYF. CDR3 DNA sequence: TGTGCCAGCAGCTTGGCCGCAGTGGGAGAGACCCAGTACTTC.

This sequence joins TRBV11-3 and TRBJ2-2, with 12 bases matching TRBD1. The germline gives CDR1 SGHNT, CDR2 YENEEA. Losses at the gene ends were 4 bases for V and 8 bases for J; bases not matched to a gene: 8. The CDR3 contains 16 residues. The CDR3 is CASSSRDRGLAGELFF. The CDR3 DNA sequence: TGTGCCAGCAGCTCCCGGGACAGGGGGCTAGCGGGGGAGCTGTTTTTT.